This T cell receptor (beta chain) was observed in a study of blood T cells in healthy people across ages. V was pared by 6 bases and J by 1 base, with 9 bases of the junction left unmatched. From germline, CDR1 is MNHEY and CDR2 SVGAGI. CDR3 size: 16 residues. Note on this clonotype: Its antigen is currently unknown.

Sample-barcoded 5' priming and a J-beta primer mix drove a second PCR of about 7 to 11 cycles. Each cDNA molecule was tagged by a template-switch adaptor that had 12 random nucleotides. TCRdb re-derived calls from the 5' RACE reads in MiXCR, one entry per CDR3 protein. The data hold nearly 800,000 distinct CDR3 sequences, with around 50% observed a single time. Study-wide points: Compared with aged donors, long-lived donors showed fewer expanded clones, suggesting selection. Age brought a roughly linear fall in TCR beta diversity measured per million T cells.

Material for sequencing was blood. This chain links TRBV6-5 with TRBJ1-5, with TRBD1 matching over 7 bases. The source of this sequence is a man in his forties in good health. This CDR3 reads CASRLQARGSNQPQHF. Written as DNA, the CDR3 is TGTGCCAGCAGGCTCCAGGCCAGGGGGAGCAATCAGCCCCAGCATTTT.